One and the same sample provided the 21 T cell receptor beta chains below, sequenced in a study of blood T cell repertoires in COVID-19 (dated by TCRdb to the early 2020s). Library construction relied on the immunoSEQ multiplex PCR assay. Imported from immuneACCESS, the table was reduced by TCRdb to in-frame sequences with V and J called. These copies leave out some clones; in studies compared against another copy, an unresolved V gene accounts for under half, and the cause of the remainder is not known. In this sample the table shows about 140,000 clones, about 87% of which occur a single time. Clones ranked in the top ten supply approximately 10% of the sample. The sequencing input was peripheral blood. All receptors derive from an elderly woman with acute or convalescent COVID-19.

The chain has TRBV5-8 and TRBJ2-7; 8 bases are a match to TRBD1. J gave up 5 bases and V 4 bases, and 8 bases lay outside the gene matches. The CDR3 has 14 residues. CDR1 is SGHTS, CDR2 YDEGEE, per germline. As DNA, the CDR3 is TGTGCCAGCAGCCGAGGACAGGGCGGCGACGAGCAGTACTTC. Protein product: CASSRGQGGDEQYF.

The rearrangement uses TRBV19 and TRBJ1-4; 8 nucleotides align to TRBD1. The germline V gene has CDR1 LNHDA and CDR2 SQIVND (reference sequence). The CDR3 runs 15 residues. J lost 4 bases, V lost 3 bases, and 4 bases had no gene match. The CDR3 loop is CASSIDRGRNEKLFF. As DNA, the CDR3 is TGTGCCAGTAGTATTGACAGGGGTCGTAATGAAAAACTGTTTTTT.

The gene calls are TRBV5-6 and TRBJ1-1; TRBD1 is a possible D gene (6 bases). Germline V gene data show CDR1 as SGHDT and CDR2 as YYEEEE. The CDR3 consists of 19 residues. V lost 4 bases and J 1 base, leaving 26 bases between the germline ends. The DNA for the CDR3 is TGTGCCAGCAGCCGGGGGGGCCCCAACTCTGCGTGGCGGAACACTGAAGCTTTCTTT. Its protein product is CASSRGGPNSAWRNTEAFF.

This sequence joins TRBV11-2 and TRBJ1-1, with D possibly matching TRBD1 (5 bases). The germline V and J ends were trimmed by 2 bases and 2 bases, with 9 bases remaining between them. The CDR3 is 14 amino acids. Germline CDR1 is SGHAT and CDR2 is FQNNGV. In DNA form, the CDR3 reads TGTGCCAGCAGCTTACTTAGGGGAAACACTGAAGCTTTCTTT. It yields the protein CASSLLRGNTEAFF.

V gene TRBV6-2 or TRBV6-3 combines with J gene TRBJ2-1; 13 nucleotides line up with TRBD2. The germline V gene has CDR1 MNHEY and CDR2 SVGEGT. This CDR3 is 17 amino acids long. The V and J ends lost 0 bases and 2 bases, in that order; junction bases with no gene match: 1. CDR3 amino acids: CASSYSGTSGAYNEQFF. CDR3 coding DNA: TGTGCCAGCAGTTACTCCGGGACTAGCGGGGCCTACAATGAGCAGTTCTTC.

This chain connects TRBV3-1 (or the pseudogene TRBV3-2) to TRBJ1-4, with 8 bases lining up with TRBD1. The V gene end was trimmed by 2 bases and the J gene end by 10 bases; junction bases not matched to a gene: 6. Germline CDR1 LGHDT, CDR2 YNNKEL (reference sequence). This CDR3 contains 14 residues. The DNA of the CDR3 is TGTGCCAGCAGCCAACCCGACAGGGGCGGAAAACTGTTTTTT. It is translated as CASSQPDRGGKLFF.

This clone was seen once. This chain connects TRBV21-1 to TRBJ2-5; TRBD1 is the table's D call and was not checked against the DNA. TRBV21-1 is assigned pseudogene status. The CDR3 is made up of 14 amino acids. The CDR3 loop reads CASSKEGHGGSPYF. In DNA, the CDR3 is TGTGCCAGCAGCAAAGAGGGACACGGAGGTTCTCCGTACTTC.

The CDR3 coding sequence is TGTGCCAGCAGCCCGGGCCAGGGCGCCGGGGAGCTGTTTTTT. The encoded protein is CASSPGQGAGELFF. The chain is built from TRBV11-3 and TRBJ2-2, with D perhaps matching TRBD1 (5 bases). From germline, CDR1 is SGHNT and CDR2 YENEEA. V shed 5 bases and J shed 6 bases, with 13 bases lying between them. The CDR3 is 14 amino acids.

This clone has a single count. The genes are TRBV7-2 and TRBJ2-2; 8 bases are shared with TRBD2. Unmatched junction bases numbered 9, after V lost 5 bases and J lost 4 bases. Germline-derived CDR1 and CDR2 are SGHTA and FQGNSA. The CDR3 is made up of 16 amino acids. In DNA form, the CDR3 reads TGTGCCAGCAGCCCTCGGGGGGGCCGTATCACCGGGGAGCTGTTTTTT. Translated, it gives CASSPRGGRITGELFF.

The J gene is TRBJ1-6, the V gene TRBV19; 9 bases fit TRBD1. The CDR3 spans 19 residues. V was pared by 9 bases and J by 2 bases, with 17 bases of the junction left unmatched. Germline V gene lookup returns CDR1 LNHDA and CDR2 SQIVND (reference sequence). Here the CDR3 DNA reads TGTGCCAGCCGCAAAGGGACAGGGACTATCAATCCCTATAATTCACCCCTCCACTTT. Encoded protein: CASRKGTGTINPYNSPLHF.

The chain carries TRBV6-2 or TRBV6-3 and TRBJ1-5; 9 bases fit TRBD1. In germline, CDR1 is MNHEY, CDR2 SVGEGT. The V segment lost 5 bases and the J segment 9 bases; nucleotides outside the gene matches: 11. The CDR3 has 15 amino acids. The CDR3 loop is CASSLTGGSGTPQHF. The DNA for the CDR3 is TGTGCCAGCAGTCTCACAGGGGGCTCTGGTACGCCCCAGCATTTT.

This clone was seen only once. The V and J genes are TRBV11-2 and TRBJ2-2; 8 positions agree with TRBD2. V lost 6 bases and J lost 6; bases outside the gene matches: 12. The CDR3 loop spans 16 amino acids. Germline loops: CDR1 SGHAT, CDR2 FQNNGV. The CDR3 sequence: CASSRQRGSWSGELFF. CDR3 in DNA: TGTGCCAGCAGTCGCCAGCGGGGGTCATGGTCCGGGGAGCTGTTTTTT.

The chain is built from TRBV19 and TRBJ1-6; TRBD1 aligns across 10 bases. Trimming removed 5 bases from V and 7 bases from J; junction bases left unmatched: 11. Germline V lookup: CDR1 LNHDA, CDR2 SQIVND (reference sequence). The CDR3 covers 17 residues. The CDR3 region is CASSSSWDRGWNSPLHF. CDR3 DNA: TGTGCCAGTAGTTCGAGTTGGGACAGGGGTTGGAATTCACCCCTCCACTTT.

Notes on this clone: Other DNA variants within this sample encode the same CDR3. The rearrangement uses TRBV5-1 and TRBJ2-5; maybe TRBD2 (6 bases). Germline loops: CDR1 SGHRS, CDR2 YFSETQ. The length of the CDR3 is 14 residues. V lost 0 bases and J lost 2, with 8 bases in between. In nucleotides, the CDR3 is TGCGCCAGCAGCTTGGCCGGGGGACAAGAGACCCAGTACTTC. Protein product: CASSLAGGQETQYF.

The CDR3 protein is CASSLLRGANVLTF. Written as DNA, the CDR3 is TGTGCCAGCAGCCTCTTGAGAGGGGCCAACGTCCTGACTTTC. The gene calls are TRBV11-2 and TRBJ2-6; D remains unclear. This CDR3 is built from 14 residues. The germline V gene has CDR1 SGHAT and CDR2 FQNNGV. Trimming took 5 bases from V and 4 from J, leaving 9 bases between them.

V gene TRBV6-6 combines with J gene TRBJ1-6, with D perhaps matching TRBD1 (5 bases). The V end lost 0 bases, the J end lost 7 bases, and 10 bases lay between the germline ends. Germline V gene lookup returns CDR1 MNHNY and CDR2 SVGAGI (reference sequence). The CDR3 consists of 15 residues. The CDR3 nucleotides read TGTGCCAGCAGTTACTCGCAGGGAGGAAATTCACCCCTCCACTTT. Translated, it gives CASSYSQGGNSPLHF.

In nucleotides, the CDR3 is TGTGCCAGCAGCTTTCGAGGTGTCAGCTCTGGAAACACCATATATTTT. This encodes CASSFRGVSSGNTIYF. The genes are TRBV5-6 and TRBJ1-3; unclear D gene. The V gene lost 2 bases and the J gene lost 0 bases, with 12 bases spanning the gap. Germline assignment: CDR1 SGHDT and CDR2 YYEEEE. The CDR3 extends over 16 amino acids.

This chain uses TRBV6-5 with TRBJ1-1; 8 bases are a match to TRBD1. Germline V gene lookup returns CDR1 MNHEY and CDR2 SVGAGI. The CDR3 runs to 15 residues. Unmatched junction bases numbered 14, after V lost 10 bases and J lost 4 bases. In nucleotides, the CDR3 is TGTGCCACCGGACAGGGTGGTGTGAGAGTCACTGAAGCTTTCTTT. It specifies CATGQGGVRVTEAFF.

V usage is TRBV7-2 and J usage is TRBJ2-7; D remains ambiguous. V was shortened by 5 bases and J by 3 bases, with 17 bases between the two germline ends. Germline CDR1 is SGHTA and CDR2 is FQGNSA. This CDR3 contains 15 residues. CDR3 amino acids: CASSPSFSRHYEQYF. Written as DNA, the CDR3 is TGTGCCAGCAGCCCCAGCTTCTCCCGACACTACGAGCAGTACTTC.

The chain joins TRBV5-4 to TRBJ1-4, with 7 bases that match TRBD1. The J segment lost 0 bases and the V segment lost 3 bases, leaving 2 bases of the junction unmatched. The germline CDR1 and CDR2 sequences are SGHNT and YYREEE (reference sequence). The CDR3 consists of 15 residues. The CDR3 sequence is CASSWDRSTNEKLFF. The CDR3 region has the DNA TGTGCCAGCAGCTGGGACAGATCAACTAATGAAAAACTGTTTTTT.

The J gene is TRBJ1-6, the V gene TRBV27; D perhaps matches TRBD1 (5 bases). Germline CDR1 and CDR2: MNHEY and SMNVEV (reference sequence). V was shortened by 2 bases and J by 9 bases, with 5 bases between the two germline ends. The CDR3 has 12 residues. DNA for the CDR3: TGTGCCAGCAGTTTACAGGGTTCACCCCTCCACTTT. Protein product: CASSLQGSPLHF.